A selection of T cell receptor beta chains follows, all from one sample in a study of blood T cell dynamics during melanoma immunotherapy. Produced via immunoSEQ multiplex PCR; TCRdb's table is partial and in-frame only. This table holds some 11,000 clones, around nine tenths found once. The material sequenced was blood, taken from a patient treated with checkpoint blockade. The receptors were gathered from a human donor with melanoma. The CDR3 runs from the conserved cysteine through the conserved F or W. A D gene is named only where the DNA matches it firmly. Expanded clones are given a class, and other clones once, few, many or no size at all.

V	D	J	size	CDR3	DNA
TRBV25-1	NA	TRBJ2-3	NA	CASSDPPGQGGVDTQYF	TGTGCCAGCAGTGACCCCCCGGGGCAGGGCGGGGTGGATACGCAGTATTTT
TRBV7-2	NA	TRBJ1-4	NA	CASSQHRNGEKLFF	TGTGCCAGCAGCCAACACAGGAATGGGGAAAAACTGTTTTTT
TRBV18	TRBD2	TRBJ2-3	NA	CASSPQGLADSTDTQYF	TGTGCCAGCTCACCCCAGGGACTAGCGGACAGCACAGATACGCAGTATTTT
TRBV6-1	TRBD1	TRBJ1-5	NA	CASRTGTGPRAQHF	TGTGCCAGCAGGACCGGGACAGGGCCCAGGGCCCAGCATTTT
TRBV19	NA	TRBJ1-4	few	CASNPRTSEKLFF	TGTGCCAGTAACCCCAGGACTAGTGAAAAACTGTTTTTT
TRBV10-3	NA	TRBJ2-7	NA	CAISEVRRTYEQYF	TGTGCCATCAGTGAGGTGCGGCGAACCTACGAGCAGTACTTC
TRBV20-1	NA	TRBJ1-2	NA	CSAPDHYGYTF	TGCAGTGCTCCGGACCACTATGGCTACACCTTC
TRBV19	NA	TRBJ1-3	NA	CASSFRHRSGNTIYF	TGTGCCAGTAGTTTCCGACATCGCTCTGGAAACACCATATATTTT
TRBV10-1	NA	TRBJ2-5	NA	CASSPRGLQETQYF	TGCGCCAGCAGTCCGCGGGGGCTCCAAGAGACCCAGTACTTC
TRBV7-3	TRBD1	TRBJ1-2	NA	CASSFRQGDGYTF	TGTGCCAGCAGCTTCCGACAGGGAGACGGCTACACCTTC
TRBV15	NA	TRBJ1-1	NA	CATSLLRAGTEAFF	TGTGCCACCAGCCTACTCAGGGCGGGCACTGAAGCTTTCTTT
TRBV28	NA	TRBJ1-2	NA	CASSLMSYGYTF	TGTGCCAGCAGTTTAATGTCTTATGGCTACACCTTC
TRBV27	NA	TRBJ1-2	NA	CASSTTGRGLGMGYTF	TGTGCCAGCAGTACGACGGGACGGGGCCTAGGGATGGGCTACACCTTC
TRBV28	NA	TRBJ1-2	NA	CASSLLRGVGGYTF	TGTGCCAGCAGTTTACTGAGGGGCGTCGGTGGCTACACCTTC
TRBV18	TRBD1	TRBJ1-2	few	CASSQTGAYGYTF	TGTGCCAGCTCACAGACAGGGGCCTATGGCTACACCTTC
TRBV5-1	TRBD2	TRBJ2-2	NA	CASSLLAAISRITGELFF	TGCGCCAGCAGCTTGCTAGCGGCCATCAGTCGGATCACCGGGGAGCTGTTTTTT
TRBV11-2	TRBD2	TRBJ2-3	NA	CASSAFGGEDTDTQYF	TGTGCCAGCAGCGCCTTCGGGGGGGAAGACACAGATACGCAGTATTTT
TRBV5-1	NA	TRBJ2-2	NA	CASSLRGNTGELFF	TGCGCCAGCAGCTTGAGGGGGAACACCGGGGAGCTGTTTTTT
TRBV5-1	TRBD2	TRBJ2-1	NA	CASSFGLATYNEQFF	TGCGCCAGCAGCTTCGGACTAGCGACCTACAATGAGCAGTTCTTC
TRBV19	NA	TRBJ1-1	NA	CASRSRNIWVQKVGTGTEAFF	TGTGCCAGTAGGAGCCGAAACATCTGGGTGCAAAAAGTCGGGACGGGCACTGAAGCTTTCTTT
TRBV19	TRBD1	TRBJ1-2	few	CASSSHGQGDEGYTF	TGTGCCAGTAGTAGCCACGGACAGGGCGATGAGGGCTACACCTTC
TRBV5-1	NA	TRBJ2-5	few	CASRLGGRGSETQYF	TGCGCCAGCAGATTAGGGGGAAGGGGGTCGGAGACCCAGTACTTC
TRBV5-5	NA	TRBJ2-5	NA	CASSGWGGRETQYF	TGTGCCAGCAGCGGGTGGGGGGGGCGAGAGACCCAGTACTTC
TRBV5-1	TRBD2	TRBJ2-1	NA	CASSQGLAGGPDEQFF	TGCGCCAGCAGCCAAGGACTAGCGGGAGGGCCCGATGAGCAGTTCTTC